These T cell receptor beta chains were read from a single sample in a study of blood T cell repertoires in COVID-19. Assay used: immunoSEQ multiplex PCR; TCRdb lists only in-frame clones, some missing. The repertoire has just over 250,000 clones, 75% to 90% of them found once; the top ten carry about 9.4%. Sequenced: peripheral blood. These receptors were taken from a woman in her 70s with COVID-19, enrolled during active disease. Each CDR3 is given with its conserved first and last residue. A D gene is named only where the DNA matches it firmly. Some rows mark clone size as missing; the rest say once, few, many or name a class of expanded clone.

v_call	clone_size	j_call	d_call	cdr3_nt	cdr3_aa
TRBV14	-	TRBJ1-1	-	TGTGCCAGCAGCCAAGATTTGCCGGGGAGGGCCGAAGCTTTCTTT	CASSQDLPGRAEAFF
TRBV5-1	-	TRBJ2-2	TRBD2	TGCGCCAGCAGCTTGGGTCGCGGGAGGGCCCACACCGGGGAGCTGTTTTTT	CASSLGRGRAHTGELFF
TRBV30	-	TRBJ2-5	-	TGTGCCTGGAGTGCCCGACTAGAAAGTGGTACCCAGTACTTC	CAWSARLESGTQYF
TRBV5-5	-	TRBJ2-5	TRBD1	TGTGCCAGCAGCTTGGCGATACCGGGACAGGGGTGGGGGACCCAGTACTTC	CASSLAIPGQGWGTQYF
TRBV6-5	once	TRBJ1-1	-	TGTGCCAGCAGTTACTGGCAGGGGACGAACACTGAAGCTTTCTTT	CASSYWQGTNTEAFF
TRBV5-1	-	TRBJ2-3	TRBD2	TGCGCCAGCAGAAATCTAGCGGGGTCGACAGATACGCAGTATTTT	CASRNLAGSTDTQYF
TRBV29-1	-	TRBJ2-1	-	TGCAGCGTTGAAGTAGCAGTGAATGAGCAGTTCTTC	CSVEVAVNEQFF
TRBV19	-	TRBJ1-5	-	TGTGCCAGTAGTGGCAGTAGCAATCAGCCCCAGCATTTT	CASSGSSNQPQHF
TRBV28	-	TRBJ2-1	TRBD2	TGTGCCAGCAGTTTACCCGGGACTAGACGCGGTGAGCAGTTCTTC	CASSLPGTRRGEQFF
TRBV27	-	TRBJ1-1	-	TGTGCCAGCAGTTTAGTCAGGAACACTGAAGCTTTCTTT	CASSLVRNTEAFF
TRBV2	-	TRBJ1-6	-	TGTGCCAGCAGTGAGCAGGGTCCCAATTCACCCCTCCACTTT	CASSEQGPNSPLHF
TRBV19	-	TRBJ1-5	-	TGTGCCAGTAGTATAGCAAATAGCAATCAGCCCCAGCATTTT	CASSIANSNQPQHF
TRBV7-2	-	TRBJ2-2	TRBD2	TGTGCCAGCAGCTTACTAGGACTAGGCACCGGGGAGCTGTTTTTT	CASSLLGLGTGELFF
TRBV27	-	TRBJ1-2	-	TGTGCCAGCAGTCGGACCGACAGGCCCTATGGCTACACCTTC	CASSRTDRPYGYTF
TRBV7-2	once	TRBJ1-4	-	TGTGCCAGCAGCTTAGACGGACACACGATTGAAAAACTGTTTTTT	CASSLDGHTIEKLFF
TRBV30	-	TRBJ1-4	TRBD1	TGTGCCTGGAGTGTGGGGCAGGGGGACGAAAAACTGTTTTTT	CAWSVGQGDEKLFF
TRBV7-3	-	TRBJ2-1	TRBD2	TGTGCCAGCAGGGCTAGCGGTCGGCTCAATGAGCAGTTCTTC	CASRASGRLNEQFF
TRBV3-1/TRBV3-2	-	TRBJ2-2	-	TGTGCCACCAGGCAGGGGATTTACACCGGGGAGCTGTTTTTT	CATRQGIYTGELFF
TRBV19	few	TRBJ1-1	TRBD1	TGTGCCAGTAGTTCCCTCGGGACAGGGGAGGGGAACACTGAAGCTTTCTTT	CASSSLGTGEGNTEAFF
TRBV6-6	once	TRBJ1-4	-	TGTGCCAGCAGTTACTCGATTGACAACGCTAATGAAAAACTGTTTTTT	CASSYSIDNANEKLFF
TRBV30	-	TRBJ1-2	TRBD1	TGTGCCTGGAGTACCACAGGGGGCGGCTATGGCTACACCTTC	CAWSTTGGGYGYTF
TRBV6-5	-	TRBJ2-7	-	TGTGCCAGCAGTAGCTTAGTAACCCCCTACGAGCAGTACTTC	CASSSLVTPYEQYF
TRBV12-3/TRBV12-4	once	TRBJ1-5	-	TGTGCCAGCAGTTTCAACAGTAATCAGCCCCAGCATTTT	CASSFNSNQPQHF
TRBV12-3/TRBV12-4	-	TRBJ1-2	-	TGTGCCACCTCGGCGGTGGCCTATGGCTACACCTTC	CATSAVAYGYTF
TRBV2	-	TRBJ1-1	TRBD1	TGTGCCAGCAGTGGGGGGACAGGACGTGAAGCTTTCTTT	CASSGGTGREAFF
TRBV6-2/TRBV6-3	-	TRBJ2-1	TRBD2	TGTGCCAGCAGTTACCGGACTAGCCTTGAGCAGTTCTTC	CASSYRTSLEQFF
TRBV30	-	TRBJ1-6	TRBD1	TGTGCCTGGAGTGCAACAGGGGGCCATTCACCCCTCCACTTT	CAWSATGGHSPLHF
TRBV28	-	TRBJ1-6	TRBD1	TGTGCCAGCAGTTTATACTCCGGGACAGCCCTTAATTCACCCCTCCACTTT	CASSLYSGTALNSPLHF
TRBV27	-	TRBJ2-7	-	TGTGCCAGCAGTTTTGGGGGGAGCTCCTACGAGCAGTACTTC	CASSFGGSSYEQYF
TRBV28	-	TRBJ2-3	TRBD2	TGTGCCAGCAGCCGGGGGACTAGCGGGAGTTTAGATACGCAGTATTTT	CASSRGTSGSLDTQYF
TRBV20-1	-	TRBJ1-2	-	TGCAGTGCTGTCAGTAACTATGGCTACACCTTC	CSAVSNYGYTF
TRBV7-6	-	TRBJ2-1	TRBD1	TGTGCCAGCAGCTTACGGGCAGGGGGCTATGAGCAGTTCTTC	CASSLRAGGYEQFF
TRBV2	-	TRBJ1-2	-	TGTGCCAGCAGTGAAGAGCACTATGGCTACACCTTC	CASSEEHYGYTF
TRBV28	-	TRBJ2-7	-	TGTGCCAGCAAGAGGTCCTACGAGCAGTACTTC	CASKRSYEQYF
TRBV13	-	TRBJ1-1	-	TGTGCCAGCAGCGCCGACCGGGACTGGGGGAACACTGAAGCTTTCTTT	CASSADRDWGNTEAFF
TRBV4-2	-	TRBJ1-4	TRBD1	TGTGCCAGCAGCCAAGATCCGGGACAGGGAGTGACTAATGAAAAACTGTTTTTT	CASSQDPGQGVTNEKLFF
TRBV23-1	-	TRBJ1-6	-	TGCGCCAGCAGTCACAGGGGCAGCTCACCCCTCCACTTT	CASSHRGSSPLHF
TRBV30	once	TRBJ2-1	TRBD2	TGTGCCTGGACGTACGGATCTAGCGGATACAATGAGCAGTTCTTC	CAWTYGSSGYNEQFF
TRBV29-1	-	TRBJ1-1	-	TGCAGCGTTGACGGTAGCACTGAAGCTTTCTTT	CSVDGSTEAFF
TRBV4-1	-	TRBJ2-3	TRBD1	TGCGCCAGCAGCCTGGGACAGGGGATCGATACGCAGTATTTT	CASSLGQGIDTQYF
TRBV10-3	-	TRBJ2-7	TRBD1	TGTGCCATCGGGACAGGGGACCACGAGCAGTACTTC	CAIGTGDHEQYF
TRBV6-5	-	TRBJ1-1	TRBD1	TGTGCCAGCATAGGGGGCCCAAACACTGAAGCTTTCTTT	CASIGGPNTEAFF
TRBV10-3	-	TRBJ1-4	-	TGTGCCATCAGTGAGGGGGCCTCGAGTGAAAAACTGTTTTTT	CAISEGASSEKLFF
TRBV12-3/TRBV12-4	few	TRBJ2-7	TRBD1	TGTGCCAGCAGTCTGGGACAGGGCGAGCAGTACTTC	CASSLGQGEQYF
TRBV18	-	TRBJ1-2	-	TGTGCCAGCTCACCGGGAAAAGGGGATGGCTACACCTTC	CASSPGKGDGYTF
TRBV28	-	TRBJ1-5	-	TGTGCCAGCAGTGCCGACAGGACCAATCAGCCCCAGCATTTT	CASSADRTNQPQHF
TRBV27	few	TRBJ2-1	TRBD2	TGTGCCAGCAGTTTACGGACTAGCCTTACCTACAATGAGCAGTTCTTC	CASSLRTSLTYNEQFF
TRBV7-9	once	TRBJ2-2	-	TGTGCCACCCACCTAGAGAACACCGGGGAGCTGTTTTTT	CATHLENTGELFF
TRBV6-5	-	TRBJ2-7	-	TGTGCCAGCAGGCTAAAGACACAGGAAACCTACGAGCAGTACTTC	CASRLKTQETYEQYF
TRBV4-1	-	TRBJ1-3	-	TGCGCCAGCAGCCAAGATAGACAGATCTCTGGAAACACCATATATTTT	CASSQDRQISGNTIYF
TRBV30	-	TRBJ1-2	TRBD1	TGTGCCTGGAGTGTACCCGGACAGGGGTGGGATGGCTACACCTTC	CAWSVPGQGWDGYTF
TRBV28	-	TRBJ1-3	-	TGTGCCAGCAGCCCGACAGGAGGATTCTCTGGAAACACCATATATTTT	CASSPTGGFSGNTIYF
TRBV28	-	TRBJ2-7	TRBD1	TGTGCCAGCAGTCCCCGGACAGGCCACCCCTACGAGCAGTACTTC	CASSPRTGHPYEQYF
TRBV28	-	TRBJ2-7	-	TGTGCCAGCAGTTTGGAACAGCTCTCCTACGAGCAGTACTTC	CASSLEQLSYEQYF
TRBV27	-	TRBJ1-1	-	TGTGCCAGCAGTTTAAGTAGAGGTGAAGCTTTCTTT	CASSLSRGEAFF
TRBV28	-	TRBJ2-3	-	TGTGCCAGCAGTCGTGGGAGACCCAGCACAGATACGCAGTATTTT	CASSRGRPSTDTQYF
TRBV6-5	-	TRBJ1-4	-	TGTGCCATAGGACAGCTTTATAATGAAAAACTGTTTTTT	CAIGQLYNEKLFF